This is a list of T cell receptor beta chains from one sample in a study of response to subunit inactivated influenza vaccine. TCRdb ran MiXCR on the RT-PCR reads and lists one entry per CDR3 protein. Of 530,000 or so distinct CDR3 sequences in the sample, roughly 12% are singletons; the top ten hold about 10%. This material consisted of PBMCs from blood, taken on the day of vaccination. The receptors were sampled from a man aged 45 to 65 who received an inactivated influenza vaccine. Both conserved end residues are part of each CDR3. A D gene is named only where the DNA matches it firmly. Size tells how often a clone was seen (once, few, many) or the class of an expanded clone, and some rows leave it out.

.	.	TRBV9	TRBJ2-3	CASSVGLPVRDTQYF	TGTGCCAGCAGCGTGGGACTCCCAGTGAGAGATACGCAGTATTTT
.	TRBD1	TRBV20-1	TRBJ1-5	CSARQGAVQPQHF	TGCAGTGCTAGACAGGGGGCGGTTCAGCCCCAGCATTTT
.	.	TRBV6-1	TRBJ1-1	CASSPSPAGAAWNTEAFF	TGTGCCAGCAGTCCTTCCCCTGCAGGGGCCGCCTGGAACACTGAAGCTTTCTTT
few	.	TRBV20-1	TRBJ2-3	CSARDRFRQRGTDTQYF	TGCAGTGCTAGAGATCGTTTTCGCCAGCGTGGGACAGATACGCAGTATTTT
.	.	TRBV3-1	TRBJ2-2	CASSPGSRSGYTGELFF	TGTGCCAGCAGCCCAGGATCCCGGTCTGGGTACACCGGGGAGCTGTTTTTT
few	.	TRBV13	TRBJ2-2	CASSFFGRRETGELFF	TGTGCCAGCAGCTTTTTCGGGAGAAGGGAAACCGGGGAGCTGTTTTTT
few	.	TRBV27	TRBJ2-1	CASSPIYSSYNEQFF	TGTGCCAGCAGTCCAATCTATAGCTCCTACAATGAGCAGTTCTTC
few	.	TRBV28	TRBJ2-7	CASSPIAVEIFYEQYF	TGTGCCAGCAGTCCGATAGCGGTAGAAATTTTTTACGAGCAGTACTTC
.	TRBD2	TRBV7-2	TRBJ2-7	CASKGPGGSSYEQYF	TGTGCCAGCAAAGGCCCAGGCGGGAGCTCCTACGAGCAGTACTTC
.	.	TRBV5-1	TRBJ1-5	CASSPGGGTYQPQHF	TGCGCCAGCAGCCCGGGGGGTGGCACCTATCAGCCCCAGCATTTT
few	TRBD1	TRBV19	TRBJ2-5	CASSPGTGRETQYF	TGTGCCAGTAGTCCCGGGACAGGGCGTGAGACCCAGTACTTC
.	.	TRBV7-2	TRBJ1-2	CASSSQGWGYTF	TGTGCCAGCAGCTCTCAGGGATGGGGCTACACCTTC
.	TRBD2	TRBV6-2/TRBV6-3	TRBJ2-1	CASSYSGLAGGHFYNEQFF	TGTGCCAGCAGTTACTCAGGTCTAGCGGGGGGCCATTTCTACAATGAGCAGTTCTTC
.	TRBD1	TRBV7-3	TRBJ2-6	CASKRGGGILDSGANVLTF	TGTGCCAGCAAAAGAGGGGGCGGCATCCTCGACTCTGGGGCCAACGTCCTGACTTTC
.	.	TRBV6-2/TRBV6-3	TRBJ2-6	CASSPVWGSGANVLTF	TGTGCCAGCAGTCCCGTCTGGGGCTCTGGGGCCAACGTCCTGACTTTC
.	.	TRBV28	TRBJ2-1	CASSLRGGINEQFF	TGTGCCAGCAGTTTAAGAGGGGGGATCAATGAGCAGTTCTTC
.	.	TRBV20-1	TRBJ2-7	CSAPDTSYEQYF	TGCAGTGCTCCGGACACCTCCTACGAGCAGTACTTC
many	.	TRBV4-2	TRBJ2-1	CASSQAGHIYNEQFF	TGTGCCAGCAGCCAAGCGGGGCACATATACAATGAGCAGTTCTTC
few	TRBD1	TRBV6-2/TRBV6-3	TRBJ2-3	CASRTGGSDTQYF	TGTGCCAGCAGAACAGGGGGCTCAGATACGCAGTATTTT
.	TRBD1	TRBV3-1	TRBJ1-2	CASSQGQIYRGDYGYTF	TGTGCCAGCAGCCAAGGGCAGATTTACAGGGGCGACTATGGCTACACCTTC
few	.	TRBV7-2	TRBJ2-1	CASSSRDTGSSYNEQFF	TGTGCCAGCAGCAGCCGGGACACCGGTAGCTCCTACAATGAGCAGTTCTTC
.	.	TRBV20-1	TRBJ2-1	CSAKPGTTYNEQFF	TGCAGTGCTAAGCCCGGGACGACCTACAATGAGCAGTTCTTC
few	TRBD2	TRBV12-3/TRBV12-4	TRBJ2-3	CASSRRAGGPDTQYF	TGTGCCAGCAGCCGAAGAGCGGGGGGGCCAGATACGCAGTATTTT
few	.	TRBV7-7	TRBJ2-3	CASSRTANTDTQYF	TGTGCTAGCAGCCGGACAGCCAACACAGATACGCAGTATTTT
few	TRBD2	TRBV11-2	TRBJ2-5	CASSLVALRLAGQETQYF	TGTGCCAGCAGCTTAGTGGCCCTTCGACTAGCGGGCCAAGAGACCCAGTACTTC
few	TRBD2	TRBV6-1	TRBJ2-3	CASSSRIGSGTSTDTQYF	TGTGCCAGCAGCTCCAGGATTGGTAGCGGGACTAGCACAGATACGCAGTATTTT
few	.	TRBV7-9	TRBJ2-1	CASSPNPGTLQFF	TGTGCCAGCAGCCCAAACCCCGGGACTCTACAGTTCTTC
few	.	TRBV29-1	TRBJ2-5	CSVDERGQETQYF	TGCAGCGTTGATGAGAGGGGTCAAGAGACCCAGTACTTC
few	TRBD2	TRBV4-3	TRBJ2-1	CASSPGLAGPSSYNEQFF	TGCGCCAGCAGCCCAGGACTAGCGGGTCCAAGCTCCTACAATGAGCAGTTCTTC
.	.	TRBV6-1	TRBJ1-5	CASNQAGTSNQPQHF	TGTGCCAGCAACCAGGCAGGGACGAGCAATCAGCCCCAGCATTTT
.	TRBD2	TRBV6-2/TRBV6-3	TRBJ2-7	CASSLLAGEYYEQYF	TGTGCCAGCAGCCTCCTAGCGGGGGAATACTACGAGCAGTACTTC
few	.	TRBV7-2	TRBJ2-2	CASSSKAGSTGELFF	TGTGCCAGCAGCTCCAAGGCGGGATCTACCGGGGAGCTGTTTTTT
.	.	TRBV7-2	TRBJ1-5	CASSLDSANQPQHF	TGTGCCAGCAGCTTAGACTCGGCGAATCAGCCCCAGCATTTT
.	TRBD1	TRBV28	TRBJ1-5	CASSLPGQAYSNKPQHF	TGTGCCAGCAGTTTACCGGGACAGGCTTATAGCAATAAGCCCCAGCATTTT
few	TRBD1	TRBV29-1	TRBJ2-7	CSVRAGGHEQYF	TGCAGCGTGCGCGCAGGGGGCCACGAGCAGTACTTC
.	TRBD2	TRBV6-5	TRBJ2-5	CASSYGLAGLQETQYF	TGTGCCAGCAGTTACGGATTAGCGGGCCTCCAAGAGACCCAGTACTTC
.	.	TRBV5-1	TRBJ2-3	CASSLRSSGPPTDTQYF	TGCGCCAGCAGCTTGCGGTCAAGCGGGCCGCCCACAGATACGCAGTATTTT
.	.	TRBV4-3	TRBJ1-2	CASSQEGGFGGYTF	TGCGCCAGCAGCCAAGAAGGAGGGTTCGGGGGCTACACCTTC
.	TRBD1	TRBV3-1	TRBJ1-5	CASSQVQGSNQPQHF	TGTGCCAGCAGCCAAGTACAGGGGAGCAATCAGCCCCAGCATTTT
many	.	TRBV12-3/TRBV12-4	TRBJ2-2	CASSLRAGFTGELFF	TGTGCCAGCAGTTTAAGGGCAGGGTTCACCGGGGAGCTGTTTTTT
.	.	TRBV7-9	TRBJ2-1	CASSLVGGAWAEQFF	TGTGCCAGCAGCTTAGTCGGGGGCGCTTGGGCTGAGCAGTTCTTC
few	TRBD2	TRBV20-1	TRBJ2-3	CSAREAGGRWDTQYF	TGCAGTGCTAGAGAAGCGGGGGGGCGGTGGGATACGCAGTATTTT
many	.	TRBV12-3/TRBV12-4	TRBJ1-5	CASSRDPSNQPQHF	TGTGCCAGCAGTCGGGACCCTAGCAATCAGCCCCAGCATTTT